This T cell receptor (beta chain) was sequenced during a study of technical replicates of blood from a handful of donors. Assay used: immunoSEQ multiplex PCR; TCRdb lists only in-frame clones, some missing. The sample contains roughly 76,000 clones, roughly 93% of which appear only once. Germline V lookup: CDR1 SEHNR, CDR2 FQNEAQ (reference sequence). V was pared by 10 bases and J by 5 bases, with 14 bases between. The CDR3 is 12 residues long. Sequencing input: T cells isolated from PBMCs. This chain links TRBV7-9 with TRBJ2-5; no definite D call. The sequence was obtained from a human donor in good health. The chain's CDR3 is CATTQVWETQYF. The CDR3 DNA sequence: TGTGCCACCACTCAAGTCTGGGAGACCCAGTACTTC.